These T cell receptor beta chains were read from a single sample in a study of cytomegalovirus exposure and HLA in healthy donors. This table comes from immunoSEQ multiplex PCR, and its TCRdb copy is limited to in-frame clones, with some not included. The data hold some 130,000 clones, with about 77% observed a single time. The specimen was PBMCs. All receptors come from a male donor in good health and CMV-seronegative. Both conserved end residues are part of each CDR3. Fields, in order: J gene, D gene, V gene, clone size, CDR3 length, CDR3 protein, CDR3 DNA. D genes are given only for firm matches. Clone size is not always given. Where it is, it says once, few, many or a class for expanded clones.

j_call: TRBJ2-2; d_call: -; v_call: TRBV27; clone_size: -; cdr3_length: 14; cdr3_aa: CASSSRTATGELFF; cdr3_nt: TGTGCCAGCAGTTCCCGGACAGCCACCGGGGAGCTGTTTTTT
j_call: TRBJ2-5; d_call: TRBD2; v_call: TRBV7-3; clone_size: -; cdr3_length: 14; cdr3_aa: CASSLSGGAETQYF; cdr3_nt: TGTGCCAGCAGCTTAAGCGGGGGGGCGGAGACCCAGTACTTC
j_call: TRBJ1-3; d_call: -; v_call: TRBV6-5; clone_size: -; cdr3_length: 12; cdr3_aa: CASLAAGNTIYF; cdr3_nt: TGTGCCAGCTTGGCGGCTGGAAACACCATATATTTT
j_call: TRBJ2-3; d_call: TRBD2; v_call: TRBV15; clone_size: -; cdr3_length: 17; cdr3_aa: CATSNPNLAVYTDTQYF; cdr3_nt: TGTGCCACCTCCAACCCGAACCTAGCGGTCTACACAGATACGCAGTATTTT
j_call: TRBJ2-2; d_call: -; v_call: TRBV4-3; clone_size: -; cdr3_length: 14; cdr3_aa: CASSQAIHTGELFF; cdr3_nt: TGCGCCAGCAGCCAAGCAATTCACACCGGGGAGCTGTTTTTT
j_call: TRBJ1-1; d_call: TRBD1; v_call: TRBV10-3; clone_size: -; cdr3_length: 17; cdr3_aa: CAIRSPGTGTSDTEAFF; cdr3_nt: TGTGCCATCAGGTCTCCCGGGACAGGGACCTCCGACACTGAAGCTTTCTTT
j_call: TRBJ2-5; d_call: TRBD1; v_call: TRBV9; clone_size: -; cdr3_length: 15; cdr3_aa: CASSDRTGGWETQYF; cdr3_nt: TGTGCCAGCAGCGACCGGACAGGGGGCTGGGAGACCCAGTACTTC
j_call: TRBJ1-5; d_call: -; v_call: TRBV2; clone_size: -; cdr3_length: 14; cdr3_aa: CASNPRGDRQPQHF; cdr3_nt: TGTGCCAGCAACCCTCGGGGGGACCGGCAGCCCCAGCATTTT
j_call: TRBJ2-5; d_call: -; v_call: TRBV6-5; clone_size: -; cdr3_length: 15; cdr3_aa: CASSYSSTEQETQYF; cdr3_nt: TGTGCCAGCAGTTACTCGAGTACCGAGCAAGAGACCCAGTACTTC
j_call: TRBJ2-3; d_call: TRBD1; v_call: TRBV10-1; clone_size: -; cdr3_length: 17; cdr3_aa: CASSDHRETGVTDTQYF; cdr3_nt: TGCGCCAGCAGTGATCATCGGGAGACAGGGGTCACAGATACGCAGTATTTT
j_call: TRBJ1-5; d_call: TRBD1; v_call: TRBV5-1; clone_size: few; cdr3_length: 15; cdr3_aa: CASSLGTGGFQPQHF; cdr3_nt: TGCGCCAGCAGCCTCGGGACAGGGGGCTTTCAGCCCCAGCATTTT
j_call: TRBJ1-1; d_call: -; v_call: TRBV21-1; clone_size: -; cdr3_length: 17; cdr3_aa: CASSKKIQGIKNTEAFF; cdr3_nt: TGTGCCAGCAGCAAAAAGATACAGGGAATAAAGAACACTGAAGCTTTCTTT
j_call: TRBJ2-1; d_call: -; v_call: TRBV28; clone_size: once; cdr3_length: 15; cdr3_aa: CASMGAGSSYNEQFF; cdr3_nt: TGTGCCAGCATGGGGGCTGGAAGCTCCTACAATGAGCAGTTCTTC
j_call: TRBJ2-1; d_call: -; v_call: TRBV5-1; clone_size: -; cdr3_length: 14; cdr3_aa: CASSPLWGLYEQFF; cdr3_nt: TGCGCCAGCAGTCCCCTGTGGGGACTGTATGAGCAGTTCTTC